This record concerns one TCR beta chain sequence. Antigen unknown. These data are taken from a study of early T cells in non-severe SARS-CoV-2 infection. About the research overall: Investigators sequenced bulk RNA drawn from unsorted whole blood, and chains remained unpaired. Study results and caveats: Matching results from VDJdb favored anti-spike CD8 responses, leaving private and CD4 specificities undetected.

Attachment of unique molecular identifiers was made to individual cDNA molecules. From the 5' RACE reads, TCRdb called clonotypes with MiXCR, one entry per CDR3 protein. The sample carries around 50,000 distinct CDR3 sequences, 10% to 15% recorded once. The CDR3 covers 17 residues. Unmatched junction bases numbered 13, after V lost 1 base and J lost 5 bases. Looked up from germline, CDR1 is LNHNV and CDR2 is YYDKDF (reference sequence). The TCR was taken from an adult who was a healthcare worker with PCR-confirmed SARS-CoV-2 infection or an uninfected control (not recorded which). The rearrangement uses TRBV15 and TRBJ1-2, with 7 nucleotides matching TRBD1. The specimen was whole blood. CDR3 DNA: TGTGCCACCAGCAGAGCGGTGAGCAGGGGGGATCTTTATGGCTACACCTTC. Amino acids: CATSRAVSRGDLYGYTF. The full variable domain, rest sourced from reference TRBV15 and TRBJ1-2, is DAMVIQNPRYQVTQFGKPVTLSCSQTLNHNVMYWYQQKSSQAPKLLFHYYDKDFNNEADTPDNFQSRRPNTSFCFLDIRSPGLGDTAMYLCATSRAVSRGDLYGYTFGSGTRLTVV.